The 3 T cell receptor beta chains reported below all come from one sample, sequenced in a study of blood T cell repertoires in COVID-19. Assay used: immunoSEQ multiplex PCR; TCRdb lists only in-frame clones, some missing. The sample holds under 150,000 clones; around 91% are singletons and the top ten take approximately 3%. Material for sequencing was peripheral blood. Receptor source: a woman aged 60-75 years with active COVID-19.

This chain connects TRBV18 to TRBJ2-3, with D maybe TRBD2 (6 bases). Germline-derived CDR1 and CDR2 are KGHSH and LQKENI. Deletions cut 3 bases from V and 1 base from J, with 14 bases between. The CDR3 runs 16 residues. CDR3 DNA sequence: TGTGCCAGCTCACCCTCGCCGGGCGGGGGCACAGATACGCAGTATTTT. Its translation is CASSPSPGGGTDTQYF.

CDR3 sequence (DNA): TGTGCCAGCAGTTCCGTCTGGGGGGGGTTGAGGACCTATAATTCACCCCTCCACTTT. Its protein is CASSSVWGGLRTYNSPLHF. The V call is TRBV27, the J call TRBJ1-6, with D tentatively TRBD1 (5 bases). The CDR3 sequence is 19 residues long. Germline V gene sequence: CDR1 MNHEY, CDR2 SMNVEV (reference sequence). The V and J ends lost 4 bases and 2 bases respectively, with 21 bases between them.

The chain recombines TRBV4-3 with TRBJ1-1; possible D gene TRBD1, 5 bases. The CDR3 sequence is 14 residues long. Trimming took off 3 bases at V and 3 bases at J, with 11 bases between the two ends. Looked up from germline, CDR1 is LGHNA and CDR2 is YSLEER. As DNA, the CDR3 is TGCGCCAGCAGCCAGGACAAGCGGGACACTGAAGCTTTCTTT. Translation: CASSQDKRDTEAFF.